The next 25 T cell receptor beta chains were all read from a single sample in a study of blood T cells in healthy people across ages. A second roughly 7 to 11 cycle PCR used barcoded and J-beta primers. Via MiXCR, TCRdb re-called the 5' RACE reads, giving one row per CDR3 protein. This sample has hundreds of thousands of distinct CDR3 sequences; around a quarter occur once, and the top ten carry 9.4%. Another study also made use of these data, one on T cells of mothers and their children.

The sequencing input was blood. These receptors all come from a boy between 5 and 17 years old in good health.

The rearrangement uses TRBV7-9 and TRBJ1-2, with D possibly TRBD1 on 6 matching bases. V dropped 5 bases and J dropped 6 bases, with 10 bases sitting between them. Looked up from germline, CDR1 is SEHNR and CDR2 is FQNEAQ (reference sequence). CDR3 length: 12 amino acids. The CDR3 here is CASSKGGNGYTF. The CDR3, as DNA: TGTGCCAGCAGCAAAGGGGGAAATGGCTACACCTTC.

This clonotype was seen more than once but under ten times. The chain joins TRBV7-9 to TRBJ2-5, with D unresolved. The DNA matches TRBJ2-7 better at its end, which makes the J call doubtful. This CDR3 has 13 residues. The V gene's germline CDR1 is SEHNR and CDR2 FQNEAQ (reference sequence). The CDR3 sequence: CASSSGKTYEQYF. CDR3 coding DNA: TGTGCCAGCAGCTCTGGAAAAACCTACGAGCAGTACTTC.

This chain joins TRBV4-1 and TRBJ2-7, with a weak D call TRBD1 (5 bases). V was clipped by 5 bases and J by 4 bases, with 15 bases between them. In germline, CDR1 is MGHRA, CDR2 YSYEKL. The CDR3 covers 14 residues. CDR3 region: CASSFGPQGYEQYF. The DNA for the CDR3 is TGCGCCAGCAGCTTCGGACCCCAGGGATACGAGCAGTACTTC.

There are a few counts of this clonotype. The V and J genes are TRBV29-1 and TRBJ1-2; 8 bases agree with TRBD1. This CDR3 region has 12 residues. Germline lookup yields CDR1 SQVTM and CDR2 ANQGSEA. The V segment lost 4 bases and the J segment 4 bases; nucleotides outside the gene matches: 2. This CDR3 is CSVVTGGYGYTF. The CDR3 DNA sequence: TGCAGCGTTGTAACAGGGGGCTATGGCTACACCTTC. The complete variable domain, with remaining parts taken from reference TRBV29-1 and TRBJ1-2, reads SAVISQKPSRDICQRGTSLTIQCQVDSQVTMMFWYRQQPGQSLTLIATANQGSEATYESGFVIDKFPISRPNLTFSTLTVSNMSPEDSSIYLCSVVTGGYGYTFGSGTRLTVV.

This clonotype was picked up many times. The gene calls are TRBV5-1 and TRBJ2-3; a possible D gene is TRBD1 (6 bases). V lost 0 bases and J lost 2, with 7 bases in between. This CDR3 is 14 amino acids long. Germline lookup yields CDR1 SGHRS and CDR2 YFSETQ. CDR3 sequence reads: CASSLGGLTDTQYF. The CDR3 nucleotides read TGCGCCAGCAGCTTGGGGGGGCTCACAGATACGCAGTATTTT.

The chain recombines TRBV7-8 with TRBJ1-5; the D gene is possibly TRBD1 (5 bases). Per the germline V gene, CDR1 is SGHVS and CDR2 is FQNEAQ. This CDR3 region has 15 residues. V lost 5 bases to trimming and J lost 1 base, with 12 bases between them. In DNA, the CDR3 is TGTGCCAGCAGCCCTACGACAGACAGCAATCAGCCCCAGCATTTT. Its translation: CASSPTTDSNQPQHF.

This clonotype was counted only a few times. The CDR3 bases are TGCGCCAGCAGCTTGGTTAGCGGGGGGGCCGAAGAGACCCAGTACTTC. Its translation: CASSLVSGGAEETQYF. The V and J genes are TRBV5-1 and TRBJ2-5, with TRBD2 matching 11 bases. The CDR3 length is 16 residues. Trimming removed 0 bases from V and 3 bases from J; junction bases left unmatched: 4. CDR1 SGHRS and CDR2 YFSETQ come from the germline V gene.

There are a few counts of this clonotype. The CDR3 region has the DNA TGTGCCAGCAGTTACTCTTCGGGGGGACTTCAACTAGAGCAGTTCTTC. Its translation: CASSYSSGGLQLEQFF. The V and J genes are TRBV6-5 and TRBJ2-1; TRBD2 matches at 7 bases. The CDR3 spans 16 residues. V was pared by 0 bases and J by 10 bases, with 12 bases of the junction left unmatched. Germline V gene sequence: CDR1 MNHEY, CDR2 SVGAGI.

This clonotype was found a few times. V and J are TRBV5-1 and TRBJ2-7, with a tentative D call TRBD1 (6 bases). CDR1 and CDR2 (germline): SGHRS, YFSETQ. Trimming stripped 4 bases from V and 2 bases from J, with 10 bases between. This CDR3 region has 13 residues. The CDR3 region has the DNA TGCGCCAGCAGCGCAGGGACACCCTACGAGCAGTACTTC. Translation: CASSAGTPYEQYF.

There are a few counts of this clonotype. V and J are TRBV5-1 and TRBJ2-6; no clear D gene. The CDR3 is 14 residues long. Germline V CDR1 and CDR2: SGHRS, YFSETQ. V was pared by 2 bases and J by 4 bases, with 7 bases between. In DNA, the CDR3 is TGCGCCAGCAGCTTTGGATACGGGGCCAACGTCCTGACTTTC. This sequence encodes CASSFGYGANVLTF.

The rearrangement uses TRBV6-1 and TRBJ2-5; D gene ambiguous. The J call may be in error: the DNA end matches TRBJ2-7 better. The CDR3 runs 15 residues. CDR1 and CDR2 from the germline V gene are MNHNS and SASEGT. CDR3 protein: CASSERTSYSYEQYF. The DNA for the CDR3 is TGTGCCAGCAGTGAAAGGACGTCCTACTCCTACGAGCAGTACTTC.

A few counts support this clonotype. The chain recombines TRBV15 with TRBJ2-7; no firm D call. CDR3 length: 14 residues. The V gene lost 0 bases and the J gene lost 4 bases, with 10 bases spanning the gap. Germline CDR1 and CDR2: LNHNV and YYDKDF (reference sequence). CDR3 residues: CATSRDRSDYEQYF. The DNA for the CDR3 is TGTGCCACCAGCAGAGATAGGTCGGATTACGAGCAGTACTTC.

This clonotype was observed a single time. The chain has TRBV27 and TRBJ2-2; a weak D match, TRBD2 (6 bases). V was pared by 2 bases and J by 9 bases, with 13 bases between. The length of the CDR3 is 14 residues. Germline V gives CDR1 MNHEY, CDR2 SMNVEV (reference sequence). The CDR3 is CASSLRGTARELFF. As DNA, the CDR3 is TGTGCCAGCAGTTTACGCGGGACGGCCCGGGAGCTGTTTTTT.

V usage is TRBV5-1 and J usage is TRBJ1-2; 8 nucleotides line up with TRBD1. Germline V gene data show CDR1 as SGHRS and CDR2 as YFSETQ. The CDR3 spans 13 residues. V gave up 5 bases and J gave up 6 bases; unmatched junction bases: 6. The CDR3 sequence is CASRSDRDHGYTF. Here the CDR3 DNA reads TGCGCCAGCAGGTCGGACAGGGACCATGGCTACACCTTC.

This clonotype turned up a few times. The CDR3 loop reads CAISEKREGSDTQYF. The CDR3, as DNA: TGTGCCATCAGTGAGAAGCGGGAGGGTTCAGATACGCAGTATTTT. V usage is TRBV10-3 and J usage is TRBJ2-3, with 10 bases identical to TRBD2. Trimming cost V 2 bases and J 4 bases; bases outside gene matches: 3. The CDR3 has 15 amino acids. Germline V gene lookup returns CDR1 ENHRY and CDR2 SYGVKD.

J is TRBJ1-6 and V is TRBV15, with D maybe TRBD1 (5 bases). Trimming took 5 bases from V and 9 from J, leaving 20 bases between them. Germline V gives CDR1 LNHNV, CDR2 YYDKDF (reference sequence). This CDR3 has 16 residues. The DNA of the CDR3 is TGTGCCACCAGCGACCCCGGGGGATTAATAGGTTCACCCCTCCACTTT. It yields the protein CATSDPGGLIGSPLHF.

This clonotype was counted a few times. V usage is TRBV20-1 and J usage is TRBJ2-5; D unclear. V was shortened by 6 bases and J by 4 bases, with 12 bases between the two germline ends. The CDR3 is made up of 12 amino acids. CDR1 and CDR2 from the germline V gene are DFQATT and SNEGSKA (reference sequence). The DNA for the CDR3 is TGCAGTGCCCGGATCGATTCAGAGACCCAGTACTTC. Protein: CSARIDSETQYF.

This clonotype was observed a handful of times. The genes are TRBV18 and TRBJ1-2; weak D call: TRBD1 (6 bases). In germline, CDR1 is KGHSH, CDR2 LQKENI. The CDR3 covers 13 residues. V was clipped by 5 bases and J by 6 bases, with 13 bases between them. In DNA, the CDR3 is TGTGCCAGCTCAGATCGACAGGCGGATGGCTACACCTTC. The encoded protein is CASSDRQADGYTF.

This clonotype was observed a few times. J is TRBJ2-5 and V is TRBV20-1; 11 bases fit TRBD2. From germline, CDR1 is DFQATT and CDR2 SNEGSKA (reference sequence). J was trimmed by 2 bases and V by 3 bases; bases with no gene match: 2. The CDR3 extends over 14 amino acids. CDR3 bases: TGCAGTGCTAGCGGGACTAGCGGTCAAGAGACCCAGTACTTC. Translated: CSASGTSGQETQYF.

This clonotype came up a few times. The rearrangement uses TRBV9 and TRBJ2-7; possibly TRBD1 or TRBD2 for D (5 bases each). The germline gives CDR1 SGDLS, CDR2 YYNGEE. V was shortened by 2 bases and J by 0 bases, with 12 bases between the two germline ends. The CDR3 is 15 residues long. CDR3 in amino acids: CASSVGAGSSYEQYF. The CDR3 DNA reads TGTGCCAGCAGCGTTGGGGCAGGGAGCTCCTACGAGCAGTACTTC.

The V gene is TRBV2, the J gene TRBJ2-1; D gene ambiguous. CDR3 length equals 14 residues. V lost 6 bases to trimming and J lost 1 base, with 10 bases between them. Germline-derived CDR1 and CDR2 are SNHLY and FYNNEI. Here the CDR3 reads CASRGAVSYNEQFF. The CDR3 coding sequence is TGTGCCAGCAGGGGCGCGGTATCCTACAATGAGCAGTTCTTC.

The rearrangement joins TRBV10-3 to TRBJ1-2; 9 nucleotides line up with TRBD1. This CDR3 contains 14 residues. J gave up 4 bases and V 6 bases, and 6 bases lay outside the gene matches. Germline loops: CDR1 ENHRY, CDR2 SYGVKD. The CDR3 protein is CAIRAGQGSYGYTF. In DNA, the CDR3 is TGTGCCATCAGGGCCGGACAGGGGTCCTATGGCTACACCTTC.

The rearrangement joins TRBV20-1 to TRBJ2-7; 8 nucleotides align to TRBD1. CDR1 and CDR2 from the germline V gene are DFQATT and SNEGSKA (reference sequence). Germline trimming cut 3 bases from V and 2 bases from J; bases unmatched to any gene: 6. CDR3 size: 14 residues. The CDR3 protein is CSARPRGRTYEQYF. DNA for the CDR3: TGCAGTGCTAGGCCCAGGGGGCGGACCTACGAGCAGTACTTC.

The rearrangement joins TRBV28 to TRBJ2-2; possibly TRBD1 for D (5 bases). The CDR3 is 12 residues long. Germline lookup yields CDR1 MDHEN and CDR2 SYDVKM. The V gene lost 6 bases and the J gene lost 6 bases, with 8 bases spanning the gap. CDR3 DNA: TGTGCCAGCAGGCCAGGGCCCGGGGAGCTGTTTTTT. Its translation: CASRPGPGELFF.

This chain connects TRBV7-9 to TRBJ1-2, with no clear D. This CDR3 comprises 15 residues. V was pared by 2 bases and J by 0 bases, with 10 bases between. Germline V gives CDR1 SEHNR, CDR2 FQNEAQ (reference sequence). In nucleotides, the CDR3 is TGTGCCAGCAGCTTAATTGCTGGGCCTAACTATGGCTACACCTTC. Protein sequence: CASSLIAGPNYGYTF.